This is a list of T cell receptor beta chains from one sample in a study of T cells in Graves' hyperthyroidism and ophthalmopathy. A single record per CDR3 protein comes from TCRdb applying MiXCR to the multiplex PCR reads. The table shows hundreds of thousands of distinct CDR3 sequences, with around 15% occurring only once. Sequencing was performed on blood. The receptors were sampled from a woman aged 18 to 35 with Graves' hyperthyroidism. Each CDR3 is given with its conserved first and last residue. A D gene is named only where the DNA matches it firmly. Expanded clones get a size class; other rows say once, few or many, or leave the size out.

length: 13
D: TRBD2
J: TRBJ2-7
V: TRBV11-2
size: many
DNA: TGTGCCAGCAGGGGACTAGCGGCGGACGAGCAGTACTTC
CDR3: CASRGLAADEQYF

length: 16
D: -
J: TRBJ2-1
V: TRBV7-8
size: -
DNA: TGTGCCAGCAGCCTCCCGGGGAGCGGGCGAAACAATGAGCAGTTCTTC
CDR3: CASSLPGSGRNNEQFF

length: 13
D: -
J: TRBJ1-1
V: TRBV7-2
size: few
DNA: TGTGCCAGCAGCTTAGAGGAGGGCACTGAAGCTTTCTTT
CDR3: CASSLEEGTEAFF

length: 19
D: TRBD1
J: TRBJ2-1
V: TRBV5-6
size: few
DNA: TGTGCCAGCAGGCCCGGGACAGGGGTTCCCCCGGGTTCTTACAATGAGCAGTTCTTC
CDR3: CASRPGTGVPPGSYNEQFF

length: 18
D: TRBD2
J: TRBJ2-1
V: TRBV7-9
size: few
DNA: TGTGCCAGCAGCTTAGGGTTGTCGACTAGCGGGAGAGGGGTGGAGCAGTTCTTC
CDR3: CASSLGLSTSGRGVEQFF

length: 14
D: -
J: TRBJ1-6
V: TRBV7-2
size: once
DNA: TGTGCCAGCAGCTTCCGGGCAATGGATTCACCCCTCCACTTT
CDR3: CASSFRAMDSPLHF

length: 14
D: TRBD1
J: TRBJ1-1
V: TRBV28
size: many
DNA: TGTGCCAGCAGGGGACAGGGGAGGAGCGCTGAAGCTTTCTTT
CDR3: CASRGQGRSAEAFF

length: 15
D: -
J: TRBJ2-7
V: TRBV20-1
size: many
DNA: TGCAGTGCTCTTGTTCCCCTAGCCCCAACTAGAGAGCAGTACTTC
CDR3: CSALVPLAPTREQYF

length: 14
D: -
J: TRBJ1-2
V: TRBV29-1
size: -
DNA: TGCAGCGTACCAGTAGCTGGGGGGCGGGGTGGCTACACCTTC
CDR3: CSVPVAGGRGGYTF

length: 15
D: -
J: TRBJ1-1
V: TRBV9
size: many
DNA: TGTGCCAGCAGCTCTGACGGTCGGGGGGACACTGAAGCTTTCTTT
CDR3: CASSSDGRGDTEAFF

length: 11
D: -
J: TRBJ1-2
V: TRBV12-3/TRBV12-4
size: few
DNA: TGTGCCAGCGACCAAAACTATGGCTACACCTTC
CDR3: CASDQNYGYTF

length: 14
D: -
J: TRBJ2-7
V: TRBV6-1
size: many
DNA: TGTGCCAGCAGATTAACCGGACCCGGCCCCGAGCAGTACTTC
CDR3: CASRLTGPGPEQYF

length: 16
D: -
J: TRBJ2-1
V: TRBV7-3
size: -
DNA: TGTGCCAGCAGCCTAAGGTCCGGGAGTGGTTACAATGAGCAGTTCTTC
CDR3: CASSLRSGSGYNEQFF

length: 15
D: TRBD2
J: TRBJ2-1
V: TRBV6-4
size: -
DNA: TGTGCCAGCAGCGTTACTAGCGGAGACTACAATGAGCAGTTCTTC
CDR3: CASSVTSGDYNEQFF

length: 16
D: -
J: TRBJ2-7
V: TRBV13
size: many
DNA: TGTGCCAGCAGCTTAGGCATAGCGCCAAGCTCCTACGAGCAGTACTTC
CDR3: CASSLGIAPSSYEQYF

length: 15
D: -
J: TRBJ2-3
V: TRBV7-3
size: many
DNA: TGTGCCAGCAGCCAGGGGGGCAGGAGCACAGATACGCAGTATTTT
CDR3: CASSQGGRSTDTQYF

length: 13
D: TRBD2
J: TRBJ2-5
V: TRBV27
size: many
DNA: TGTGCCAGCAACTTAGCGGGAGGGAAGACCCAGTACTTC
CDR3: CASNLAGGKTQYF

length: 13
D: -
J: TRBJ1-1
V: TRBV18
size: many
DNA: TGTGCCAGCTCCACAGGAAGAGACGGTGAAGCTTTCTTT
CDR3: CASSTGRDGEAFF

length: 15
D: -
J: TRBJ2-3
V: TRBV20-1
size: few
DNA: TGCAGTGCTAGAGATGGGCAGGGCCGCACAGATACGCAGTATTTT
CDR3: CSARDGQGRTDTQYF

length: 15
D: TRBD2
J: TRBJ2-1
V: TRBV7-3
size: few
DNA: TGTGCCAGCAGCTCGGGAGCGGGGGATTACAATGAGCAGTTCTTC
CDR3: CASSSGAGDYNEQFF

length: 15
D: -
J: TRBJ2-1
V: TRBV9
size: -
DNA: TGTGCCAGCAGCACTACGGCCCCTCCAGGGAATGAGCAGTTCTTC
CDR3: CASSTTAPPGNEQFF

length: 15
D: -
J: TRBJ1-4
V: TRBV6-5
size: many
DNA: TGTGCCAGCAGTTACAGGGCAGGACTTAATGAAAAACTGTTTTTT
CDR3: CASSYRAGLNEKLFF

length: 14
D: -
J: TRBJ1-2
V: TRBV28
size: few
DNA: TGTGCCAGCAGCGACAGTGCCACGACGTATGGCTACACCTTC
CDR3: CASSDSATTYGYTF

length: 16
D: TRBD2
J: TRBJ2-3
V: TRBV20-1
size: many
DNA: TGCAGTGCTAGAGATTGGGGTAGCGGGATCACAGATACGCAGTATTTT
CDR3: CSARDWGSGITDTQYF

length: 12
D: -
J: TRBJ1-1
V: TRBV13
size: many
DNA: TGTGCCAGCAGCTTAAGGAGCACTGAAGCTTTCTTT
CDR3: CASSLRSTEAFF

length: 11
D: -
J: TRBJ2-1
V: TRBV30
size: many
DNA: TGTGCCTGGAGGTTGTCGGGACCGCAGTTCTTC
CDR3: CAWRLSGPQFF

length: 13
D: -
J: TRBJ2-4
V: TRBV9
size: few
DNA: TGTGCCTCCCAGCAGGGGCCGGGGGACATTCAGTACTTC
CDR3: CASQQGPGDIQYF

length: 18
D: -
J: TRBJ2-5
V: TRBV6-1
size: few
DNA: TGTGCCAGCAGTGAAGCGCTTATCGGGCTAGGACTACAAGAGACCCAGTACTTC
CDR3: CASSEALIGLGLQETQYF

length: 18
D: -
J: TRBJ1-1
V: TRBV12-5
size: many
DNA: TGTGCTAGTGGTTTGGTACGAGAGGGTTCATATACCGGCACTGAAGCTTTCTTT
CDR3: CASGLVREGSYTGTEAFF

length: 15
D: -
J: TRBJ2-1
V: TRBV7-9
size: many
DNA: TGTGCCAGCATCTTAGGCGACCACTCCTACAATGAGCAGTTCTTC
CDR3: CASILGDHSYNEQFF

length: 16
D: TRBD2
J: TRBJ2-2
V: TRBV5-4
size: -
DNA: TGTGCCAGCAGCCAGGGACTAGCGGGAAACACCGGGGAGCTGTTTTTT
CDR3: CASSQGLAGNTGELFF

length: 17
D: TRBD2
J: TRBJ2-1
V: TRBV2
size: many
DNA: TGTGCCAGCGAGCCAGCGAGCCTAGCGGCTTTATACAATGAGCAGTTCTTC
CDR3: CASEPASLAALYNEQFF